This TCR beta chain comes out of a study of shared clonotypes between healthy human individuals. Looking at the study overall: Each donor contributed plates that comprised three CD4 naive, three CD4 memory, two CD8 naive and one CD8 memory. Study results and limitations: Rarefaction showed sorted-subset sequencing was incomplete despite large depth.

Per the germline V gene, CDR1 is SGHRS and CDR2 is YFSETQ. Trimming took 0 bases from V and 2 from J, leaving 12 bases between them. The CDR3 runs to 15 residues. Of note for this clone: The antigen remains unidentified.

The table came from immunoSEQ multiplex PCR; TCRdb's copy has only in-frame clones and leaves some out. The table includes about 2,200,000 clones, just over 90% detected once. Positively selected for CCR7, the CD45RO-negative cells used as naive CD8 cells excluded terminally differentiated effector memory CD45RA+ cells. This TCR derives from a man aged 18 to 35 in good health. Some clones in this sample may be carry-over from other donors' samples. Material: naive CD8+ T cells from PBMCs. The chain employs TRBV5-1 and TRBJ2-7, with D perhaps TRBD1 or TRBD2 (5 bases each). The CDR3 loop is CASSLVELGAYEQYF. In DNA, the CDR3 is TGCGCCAGCAGCTTGGTAGAACTAGGGGCCTACGAGCAGTACTTC.